A single T cell receptor beta chain is shown here with its context. The data were obtained in a study of blood T cell repertoires in COVID-19. This table comes from immunoSEQ multiplex PCR, and its TCRdb copy is limited to in-frame clones, with some not included. The sample comprises 50,000 to 65,000 clones, roughly 90% of which are singletons, and 3.5% rests with the top ten. CDR1 SNHLY and CDR2 FYNNEI come from the germline V gene. The CDR3 length is 13 residues. V was clipped by 4 bases and J by 5 bases, with 9 bases between them. The chain has TRBV2 and TRBJ2-1; TRBD1 might be the D (6 bases). The clonotype originates from a man aged 45 to 65 with active COVID-19. The sequenced material came from peripheral blood. The DNA of the CDR3 is TGTGCCAGCAGTGTCCGGACAGACAATGAGCAGTTCTTC. It yields the protein CASSVRTDNEQFF.